The 2 T cell receptor beta chains in this list originate from one sample, sequenced in a study of post-analysis software for immune sequencing data. Findings and limits, study-wide: TRBV segments more frequent in patients than in controls numbered roughly 5 and included TRBV5-6, TRBV5-1 and TRBV20-1.

Unique molecular identifiers had been added to the TCR beta cDNA libraries. TCRdb re-analysed the PCR reads in MiXCR, keeping a single row per CDR3 protein. The table has roughly 600,000 distinct CDR3 sequences, about 40% seen once. No antigen is known for these receptors. The sample was blood. These receptors came from a girl aged 10 to 17 with multiple sclerosis.

The rearrangement links TRBV20-1 to TRBJ2-7; either TRBD1 or TRBD2 may supply D (6 bases each). V dropped 3 bases and J dropped 5 bases, with 14 bases sitting between them. This CDR3 is built from 13 residues. The germline V gene has CDR1 DFQATT and CDR2 SNEGSKA (reference sequence). As DNA, the CDR3 is TGCAGTGCTAGCGGGGGCGCGTATAACGAGCAGTACTTC. Amino acids: CSASGGAYNEQYF.

The V gene is TRBV7-2, the J gene TRBJ1-4; no definite D call. V gave up 3 bases and J gave up 3 bases, with 11 bases separating them. The CDR3 runs 15 residues. CDR1 SGHTA and CDR2 FQGNSA come from the germline V gene. This chain's CDR3 is CASSLGGLANEKLFF. The CDR3 region has the DNA TGTGCCAGCAGCTTGGGAGGTCTGGCTAATGAAAAACTGTTTTTT.